Listed below are T cell receptor beta chains from one sample, sequenced in a study of CD8 T cells in Susac syndrome. TCRdb reprocessed the immunoSEQ multiplex PCR reads with MiXCR, giving one entry per CDR3 protein. In the table there are around 300,000 distinct CDR3 sequences, 89% of which are singletons. The specimen sequenced was CD8+ T cells from PBMCs. The receptors originated from a human donor with multiple sclerosis. The CDR3 runs from the conserved cysteine through the conserved F or W. D genes are given only for firm matches. Clone size is stated in some rows and not others, as once, few, many or a class when expanded.

d_call j_call clone_size v_call cdr3_nt cdr3_aa
. TRBJ1-5 . TRBV12-3/TRBV12-4 TGTGCCAGCTCGGAGGGCAATCAGCCCCAGCATTTT CASSEGNQPQHF
TRBD1 TRBJ2-5 . TRBV12-3/TRBV12-4 TGTGCCAGCAGCCCCAGGACAGGGGGCAAAGAGACCCAGTACTTC CASSPRTGGKETQYF
. TRBJ2-2 . TRBV24-1 TGTGCCACCAGTGATTTCCTTCTTGGGGACAAGGAGTCTCCCACCGGGGAGCTGTTTTTT CATSDFLLGDKESPTGELFF
. TRBJ2-7 . TRBV2 TGTGCCAGCGTTCAAATCCGGACCCAAAAAGCCTACGAGCAGTACTTC CASVQIRTQKAYEQYF
. TRBJ2-7 . TRBV30 TGTGCCTGGAGTGTACTTGGAGAGCAGTACTTC CAWSVLGEQYF
. TRBJ1-4 . TRBV27 TGTGCCAGCAGGTACACAGGGAATGAAAAACTGTTTTTT CASRYTGNEKLFF
TRBD2 TRBJ2-1 once TRBV9 TGTGCCAGCCAGGAGGTAGCGGGGGACAATGAGCAGTTCTTC CASQEVAGDNEQFF
. TRBJ1-1 . TRBV6-5 TGTGCCAGCAGTTACAACCCTCGAGGGGTGAACACTGAAGCTTTCTTT CASSYNPRGVNTEAFF
TRBD2 TRBJ2-3 . TRBV6-1 TGTGCCAGCAGTGGCGGGACTAGCGGGGGGATATACACAGATACGCAGTATTTT CASSGGTSGGIYTDTQYF
. TRBJ2-7 . TRBV25-1 TGTGCCAGCAGTTCCCCTGGTCCGTGGAACGAGCAGTACTTC CASSSPGPWNEQYF
TRBD2 TRBJ2-3 . TRBV27 TGTGCCAGCAGTTTAATGTCGTTTAGCGGGAGGGCAGATACGCAGTATTTT CASSLMSFSGRADTQYF
TRBD1 TRBJ2-2 . TRBV4-3 TGCGCCAGCAGACAGGGACAGGGAGGCGGGGAGCTGTTTTTT CASRQGQGGGELFF
. TRBJ1-1 . TRBV4-3 TGCGCCAGCAACCAAGACCTCTCGGGCACTGAAGCTTTCTTT CASNQDLSGTEAFF
. TRBJ2-3 . TRBV29-1 TGCAGCGTTGACCGAGCGGCCACAGATACGCAGTATTTT CSVDRAATDTQYF
TRBD1 TRBJ1-2 . TRBV3-1 TGTGCCAGCAGCCAAGCCCTCTCGACAGGGCTCTATGGCTACACCTTC CASSQALSTGLYGYTF
TRBD2 TRBJ2-7 . TRBV20-1 TGCAGTGCTAAACGCGGGAGGCCAAAGAGCTCCTACGAGCAGTACTTC CSAKRGRPKSSYEQYF
. TRBJ1-6 . TRBV18 TGTGCCAGCTCACGAGCAGGGGAATCTAATTCACCCCTCCACTTT CASSRAGESNSPLHF
. TRBJ1-1 . TRBV4-1 TGCGCCAGCAGCCCAGGAGGGGGAACCACTGAAGCTTTCTTT CASSPGGGTTEAFF
. TRBJ1-1 . TRBV12-3/TRBV12-4 TGTGCCAGCAGTGCCCCATTTCGGGGAATTACTGAAGCTTTCTTT CASSAPFRGITEAFF
. TRBJ2-3 . TRBV7-2 TGTGCCAGCAGCTCAGGAATAAGAGGGGATACGCAGTATTTT CASSSGIRGDTQYF
TRBD2 TRBJ2-1 . TRBV19 TGTGCCAGTAGTCTACTAGCGACCCCTAACAATGAGCAGTTCTTC CASSLLATPNNEQFF
. TRBJ1-2 few TRBV19 TGTGCCAGTACTCGCTCTCCCATTAACTATGGCTACACCTTC CASTRSPINYGYTF
. TRBJ1-1 . TRBV19 TGTGCCAGTAGTATAAGGCAGGGAAACACTGAAGCTTTCTTT CASSIRQGNTEAFF
. TRBJ2-6 . TRBV4-3 TGCGCCAGCAGCCAAGATAGGGCGGGGGCGGGCTCTGGGGCCAACGTCCTGACTTTC CASSQDRAGAGSGANVLTF
. TRBJ2-2 . TRBV20-1 TGCAGTGCTAGAGATCTGAAATATAGGGATAACACCGGGGAGCTGTTTTTT CSARDLKYRDNTGELFF
. TRBJ2-7 . TRBV4-2 TGTGCCAGCAGCCAAGATCGTGGCAGGCTAAACGAGCAGTACTTC CASSQDRGRLNEQYF
. TRBJ1-2 . TRBV30 TGTGCCGGCGTGGGGGAACAAGGCTACACCTTC CAGVGEQGYTF
. TRBJ2-1 . TRBV4-3 TGCGCCAGCAGCCAAGAGGCGGTGCTTGAGGGTGATGAGCAGTTCTTC CASSQEAVLEGDEQFF
. TRBJ2-3 . TRBV10-3 TGTGCCATCGGAACGGTCTTAGCGGCAGATACGCAGTATTTT CAIGTVLAADTQYF
. TRBJ2-6 . TRBV21-1 TGTGCCAGCAGCAATAGTACCGGACAGCTTAAAGATAGTGCCAACGTCCTGACTTTC CASSNSTGQLKDSANVLTF
. TRBJ1-5 . TRBV28 TGTGCCAGCAGTTTCGGCAGAAGCAATCAGCCCCAGCATTTT CASSFGRSNQPQHF